This T cell receptor (beta chain) was profiled in a study of shared clonotypes between healthy human individuals. Sequencing was performed with immunoSEQ multiplex PCR; in TCRdb, only in-frame clones are kept and a portion is missing. The sample yields over a million clones, approximately 98.5% seen once. The study enrolled healthy HIV-negative adults without recent acute infections or vaccinations as donors. CDR1 SNHLY and CDR2 FYNNEI come from the germline V gene. Trimming took 6 bases from V and 5 from J; bases not matched to a gene: 7. CDR3 length equals 15 residues. The V and J genes are TRBV2 and TRBJ1-5, with TRBD1 matching 10 bases. This sequence originates from a man aged 25-40 years in good health. The sample taken for sequencing was naive CD4+ T cells sorted from blood. Indicated subset: CD45RA+ positively selected. The DNA for the CDR3 is TGTGCCAGCAGAGCGACAGGGGGCGATCATCAGCCCCAGCATTTT. Translated, it gives CASRATGGDHQPQHF.